These T cell receptor beta chains were read from a single sample in a study of blood T cell repertoires in COVID-19. The method was immunoSEQ multiplex PCR; TCRdb's version includes in-frame clones alone and lacks a portion of them. The profile covers 250,000 to 350,000 clones, with 75% to 90% appearing a single time and approximately 2% taken by the ten largest. Sequencing was performed on peripheral blood. These receptors all stem from a man younger than 30 with active or convalescent COVID-19. CDR3s include the opening cysteine and the closing phenylalanine or tryptophan. Each record gives: V gene, D gene, J gene, clone size, CDR3 DNA, CDR3 protein. The D gene is left open where the match is weak. A row's size may be missing; if present it is once, few, many or a size class.

TRBV20-1	-	TRBJ1-1	-	TGCAGTGCTAGTCGCTCCGTGGAGTCGGGTGCTTTCTTT	CSASRSVESGAFF
TRBV5-1	-	TRBJ1-4	-	TGCGCCAGCAGCTTGGGACAGATTAATGAAAAACTGTTTTTT	CASSLGQINEKLFF
TRBV5-5	-	TRBJ2-6	-	TGTGCCAGCAGCTTACCGGGACAAGATGGGGCCAACGTCCTGACTTTC	CASSLPGQDGANVLTF
TRBV14	-	TRBJ2-4	-	TGTGCCAGCAGCCAAGATTCGGGGTTCGGGGCCAAAAACATTCAGTACTTC	CASSQDSGFGAKNIQYF
TRBV5-1	-	TRBJ2-2	once	TGCGCCAGCAGACCCGGGACATCGAACACCGGGGAGCTGTTTTTT	CASRPGTSNTGELFF
TRBV7-9	-	TRBJ1-4	-	TGTGCCAGCAGCCCTCCCGGGGGGGCGGCTAATGAAAAACTGTTTTTT	CASSPPGGAANEKLFF
TRBV2	-	TRBJ2-4	-	TGTGCCAGCAGCCACAGACTAGTTGTGGCCAAAAACATTCAGTACTTC	CASSHRLVVAKNIQYF
TRBV5-4	TRBD2	TRBJ2-7	-	TGTGCCAGCAGCCTCGGGACTAGCGGGGTCTACGAGCAGTACTTC	CASSLGTSGVYEQYF
TRBV2	TRBD1	TRBJ1-5	-	TGTGCCAGCAGTGACCGGACAGGGTACAATCAGCCCCAGCATTTT	CASSDRTGYNQPQHF
TRBV5-4	-	TRBJ1-1	-	TGTGCCAGCAGCTCTGTATTGGGAGCAACTGAAGCTTTCTTT	CASSSVLGATEAFF
TRBV6-5	TRBD1	TRBJ1-1	-	TGTGCCAGCAGTTACTCGCGACAGGGGGGCACTGAAGCTTTCTTT	CASSYSRQGGTEAFF